The clone carrying this T cell receptor (beta chain) was found a few times. Antigen specificity is unknown. The sample belongs to a study of neoadjuvant anti-PD-1 for oral cavity cancer. Study-wide context: Before surgery, most patients got three to four biweekly 3 mg/kg nivolumab doses. Study outcomes and limitations: Pretreatment Treg/Th17 ratio correlated inversely with post-treatment tumor clonality.

Germline values: CDR1 SGHVS, CDR2 FQNEAQ. V lost 4 bases and J 3 bases, leaving 9 bases between the germline ends. The CDR3 is 14 residues long. Using immunoSEQ multiplex PCR, the repertoire was profiled, and TCRdb retains in-frame clones only, with some absent. This sample yields around 13,000 clones, of which about 65% are seen a single time; 2% belongs to the top ten. These newly diagnosed stage II-IVA oral cavity squamous cell carcinoma patients had no prior systemic or radiation treatment. The chain links TRBV7-8 to TRBJ1-4, with D unclear. This receptor was identified in a person aged 35-79 years with oral cavity squamous cell carcinoma. Sequenced material: PBMCs, taken before nivolumab (anti-PD-1) treatment. CDR3 sequence reads: CASSSPGPNEKLFF. CDR3 in DNA: TGTGCCAGCAGCTCACCGGGCCCTAATGAAAAACTGTTTTTT.